The text below deals with one TCR beta chain. Its specificity is not known. This sample stems from a study of T cells in Graves' hyperthyroidism and ophthalmopathy. Study conclusions and caveats: The authors' 13 V-J model separated ophthalmopathy from stable hyperthyroidism. The model anticipated ophthalmopathy a median about 6.5 months pre-onset.

Patients were excluded for uncontrolled infection, other autoimmune disease, pregnancy or lactation. TCR beta CDR3 regions were amplified from RNA transcripts. In the first-round RT-PCR of the TCR CDR3, the HTBI primer set was used. Using its own MiXCR run on the multiplex PCR reads, TCRdb lists one record per CDR3 protein. The table shows 750,000 to 900,000 distinct CDR3 sequences, with approximately 40% occurring only once. CDR3 size: 15 residues. The germline gives CDR1 SGHRS, CDR2 YFSETQ. Trimming took 4 bases from V and 0 from J; bases not matched to a gene: 6. Sequencing was done on a sample of blood. The TCR sequence derives from a man younger than 35 with Graves' hyperthyroidism. This chain joins TRBV5-1 and TRBJ2-7; 8 nucleotides match TRBD1. The CDR3 here is CASSQGQVPSYEQYF. The CDR3 nucleotides read TGCGCCAGCAGCCAGGGACAGGTTCCCTCCTACGAGCAGTACTTC. Variable domain in full (rest from reference TRBV5-1 and TRBJ2-7): KAGVTQTPRYLIKTRGQQVTLSCSPISGHRSVSWYQQTPGQGLQFLFEYFSETQRNKGNFPGRFSGRQFSNSRSEMNVSTLELGDSALYLCASSQGQVPSYEQYFGPGTRLTVT.